These 30 T cell receptor beta chains share one sample of origin, sequenced in a study of glioma-infiltrating T cells after dendritic cell vaccination. Repertoires were generated with immunoSEQ multiplex PCR, while TCRdb's copy carries only in-frame clones and drops some. Seen here are some 70,000 clones, 81% observed once, and the top ten hold under 8%. The sample was blood, taken before dendritic cell vaccination. Receptor source: a human donor with glioblastoma.

The gene calls are TRBV18 and TRBJ2-2, with 8 bases matching TRBD1. Germline CDR1 and CDR2: KGHSH and LQKENI. Losses at the gene ends were 4 bases for V and 1 base for J; bases not matched to a gene: 5. The CDR3 is 16 residues long. Written as DNA, the CDR3 is TGTGCCAGCTCACTTTCCGGGACAGGGAACACCGGGGAGCTGTTTTTT. It codes for CASSLSGTGNTGELFF.

This clone appeared a few times. The CDR3 sequence: CASSRTGADQPQHF. The CDR3 DNA reads as TGTGCCAGTAGCCGGACAGGGGCAGATCAGCCCCAGCATTTT. This chain uses TRBV19 with TRBJ1-5; TRBD1 matches 9 bases. CDR3 length equals 14 residues. Germline CDR1 reads LNHDA; CDR2 reads SQIVND (reference sequence). V shed 6 bases, J shed 5 bases, and the junction held 5 bases outside the gene matches.

This chain connects TRBV11-3 to TRBJ2-1; D is perhaps TRBD1 (5 bases). Trimming removed 5 bases from V and 0 bases from J, with 8 bases in between. Looked up from germline, CDR1 is SGHNT and CDR2 is YENEEA. The CDR3 covers 14 residues. CDR3 residues: CASSLGHSYNEQFF. In DNA, the CDR3 is TGTGCCAGCAGCCTGGGGCACTCCTACAATGAGCAGTTCTTC.

The chain links TRBV2 to TRBJ1-5; D ambiguous. The CDR3 contains 14 residues. The V gene lost 3 bases and the J gene lost 0 bases, with 6 bases spanning the gap. Looked up from germline, CDR1 is SNHLY and CDR2 is FYNNEI. This CDR3 reads CASSDVNSNQPQHF. The CDR3 DNA follows: TGTGCCAGCAGTGACGTTAATAGCAATCAGCCCCAGCATTTT. The complete variable domain, with remaining parts taken from reference TRBV2 and TRBJ1-5, reads EPEVTQTPSHQVTQMGQEVILRCVPISNHLYFYWYRQILGQKVEFLVSFYNNEISEKSEIFDDQFSVERPDGSNFTLKIRSTKLEDSAMYFCASSDVNSNQPQHFGDGTRLSIL.

The J gene is TRBJ1-6, the V gene TRBV7-8; D is unresolved. CDR3 length: 16 residues. Deletions cut 2 bases from V and 0 bases from J, with 8 bases between. In germline, CDR1 is SGHVS, CDR2 FQNEAQ. Here the CDR3 reads CASSLMGSSYNSPLHF. The DNA for the CDR3 is TGTGCCAGCAGCTTAATGGGGAGCTCCTATAATTCACCCCTCCACTTT. Based on the CDR3 plus reference TRBV7-8 and TRBJ1-6, the full variable domain is GAGVSQSPRYKVAKRGQDVALRCDPISGHVSLFWYQQALGQGPEFLTYFQNEAQLDKSGLPSDRFFAERPEGSVSTLKIQRTQQEDSAVYLCASSLMGSSYNSPLHFGNGTRLTVT.

This chain uses TRBV6-5 with TRBJ1-1; D gene uncertain. There are 13 residues in the CDR3. CDR1 and CDR2 from the germline V gene are MNHEY and SVGAGI. Trimming cost V 8 bases and J 0 bases, with 10 bases left between them. In DNA form, the CDR3 reads TGTGCCAGCGCCGGCAGGTTGAACACTGAAGCTTTCTTT. The encoded protein is CASAGRLNTEAFF.

V usage is TRBV5-3 and J usage is TRBJ2-7; no firm D call. TRBV5-3 is given ORF status, its function remaining uncertain. The germline V and J ends were trimmed by 0 bases and 0 bases, with 10 bases remaining between them. CDR3 length: 15 amino acids. For the CDR3, the DNA is TGTGCCAGAAGCTTGGATCCCCCGAGCTCCTACGAGCAGTACTTC. Translated: CARSLDPPSSYEQYF.

The chain recombines TRBV6-1 with TRBJ2-5, with 7 bases aligning to TRBD1. V gave up 4 bases and J gave up 5 bases; unmatched junction bases: 7. This CDR3 has 14 residues. CDR1 is MNHNS and CDR2 is SASEGT in the germline V gene. For the CDR3, the DNA is TGTGCCAGCAGTGGACGACAGGGTTTGGAGACCCAGTACTTC. Translated: CASSGRQGLETQYF.

J is TRBJ1-5 and V is TRBV7-8; unclear D gene. Per the germline V gene, CDR1 is SGHVS and CDR2 is FQNEAQ. The CDR3 runs to 13 residues. V lost 3 bases and J lost 5, with 8 bases in between. Here the CDR3 DNA reads TGTGCCAGCAGCTTTGATCGAGATCAGCCCCAGCATTTT. It is translated as CASSFDRDQPQHF.

The chain uses TRBV19 and TRBJ1-4, with 9 bases aligning to TRBD1. The CDR3 has 15 amino acids. Trimming took 3 bases from V and 8 from J; bases not matched to a gene: 7. CDR1 and CDR2 from the germline V gene are LNHDA and SQIVND (reference sequence). The CDR3 DNA is TGTGCCAGTAGTATGGACAGGGGAGGAGGCGAAAAACTGTTTTTT. This codes for CASSMDRGGGEKLFF.

In its sample, this clone was seen once. This sequence joins TRBV29-1 and TRBJ1-2; tentatively, D is TRBD1 (6 bases). The germline gives CDR1 SQVTM, CDR2 ANQGSEA. The CDR3 spans 12 residues. Trimming removed 6 bases at V and 6 bases at J, with 14 bases between. DNA of the CDR3: TGCAGCGTCGTACAGGGCGGCGATGGCTACACCTTC. Its protein is CSVVQGGDGYTF.

The chain uses TRBV7-2 and TRBJ1-1, with D tentatively TRBD1 (5 bases). The V end lost 4 bases, the J end lost 4 bases, and 13 bases lay between the germline ends. Germline CDR1 and CDR2: SGHTA and FQGNSA. The CDR3 contains 14 residues. The CDR3 region is CASSSRQGGTEAFF. The DNA of the CDR3 is TGTGCCAGCAGCTCCCGGCAGGGCGGCACTGAAGCTTTCTTT.

The rearrangement links TRBV5-6 to TRBJ2-7, with 8 bases that match TRBD2. J gave up 2 bases and V 5 bases, and 9 bases lay outside the gene matches. The germline CDR1 and CDR2 sequences are SGHDT and YYEEEE. This CDR3 region has 15 residues. The CDR3, as DNA: TGTGCCAGCAGTTTAGGGAACGGGGGGGCCTACGAGCAGTACTTC. Translation: CASSLGNGGAYEQYF.

This chain connects TRBV2 to TRBJ2-7; 9 bases line up with TRBD1. CDR3 size: 15 residues. The germline CDR1 and CDR2 sequences are SNHLY and FYNNEI. J gave up 5 bases and V 5 bases, and 10 bases lay outside the gene matches. CDR3 region: CASSTPQGARDEQYF. The CDR3, as DNA: TGTGCCAGCAGTACACCACAGGGGGCGAGAGACGAGCAGTACTTC.

The chain links TRBV2 to TRBJ1-2, with unresolved D. Germline CDR1 is SNHLY and CDR2 is FYNNEI. This CDR3 contains 13 residues. The germline V and J ends were trimmed by 4 bases and 4 bases, with 10 bases remaining between them. The CDR3 loop reads CASSVAVFYGYTF. Here the CDR3 DNA reads TGTGCCAGCAGTGTGGCAGTTTTCTATGGCTACACCTTC. Full variable domain (outside the CDR3, taken from reference TRBV2 and TRBJ1-2): EPEVTQTPSHQVTQMGQEVILRCVPISNHLYFYWYRQILGQKVEFLVSFYNNEISEKSEIFDDQFSVERPDGSNFTLKIRSTKLEDSAMYFCASSVAVFYGYTFGSGTRLTVV.

V gene TRBV2 combines with J gene TRBJ1-5; perhaps TRBD1 as D (5 bases). The CDR3 extends over 13 amino acids. V lost 5 bases and J 5 bases, leaving 10 bases between the germline ends. Germline CDR1 reads SNHLY; CDR2 reads FYNNEI. The CDR3 reads CASSRGEDQPQHF. The DNA for the CDR3 is TGTGCCAGCAGTCGAGGGGAGGATCAGCCCCAGCATTTT. Filled out from reference TRBV2 and TRBJ1-5, the complete variable domain reads EPEVTQTPSHQVTQMGQEVILRCVPISNHLYFYWYRQILGQKVEFLVSFYNNEISEKSEIFDDQFSVERPDGSNFTLKIRSTKLEDSAMYFCASSRGEDQPQHFGDGTRLSIL.

The J gene is TRBJ1-5, the V gene TRBV6-1; 8 bases line up with TRBD1. V was pared by 3 bases and J by 0 bases, with 10 bases of the junction left unmatched. Germline loops: CDR1 MNHNS, CDR2 SASEGT. The CDR3 spans 18 residues. This CDR3 reads CASSEWGQADYSNQPQHF. As DNA, the CDR3 is TGTGCCAGCAGTGAGTGGGGACAGGCGGATTATAGCAATCAGCCCCAGCATTTT.

V is TRBV10-3 and J is TRBJ1-2; D might be TRBD1 (6 bases). CDR3 length: 15 residues. Germline loops: CDR1 ENHRY, CDR2 SYGVKD. V was cut by 3 bases and J by 2 bases, with 13 bases left in between. The CDR3 coding sequence is TGTGCCATCAGTGACCGACAGGCGGAGAACTATGGCTACACCTTC. Translated: CAISDRQAENYGYTF.

V usage is TRBV11-2 and J usage is TRBJ2-5, with 7 bases identical to TRBD1. CDR3 length: 13 residues. Trimming removed 7 bases from V and 2 bases from J; junction bases left unmatched: 4. The germline V gene has CDR1 SGHAT and CDR2 FQNNGV. The CDR3 nucleotides read TGTGCCAGCAAAGGCAGGGGGCAAGAGACCCAGTACTTC. Translating gives CASKGRGQETQYF.

The chain combines TRBV11-3 with TRBJ1-1; the D gene is possibly TRBD1 (6 bases). This CDR3 is 13 amino acids long. The ends were cut back, 5 bases at V and 1 base at J, with 8 bases in the middle. CDR1 SGHNT and CDR2 YENEEA come from the germline V gene. The CDR3 DNA reads as TGTGCCAGCAGCGCGACAGGGAACACTGAAGCTTTCTTT. This translates into CASSATGNTEAFF.

The rearrangement uses TRBV11-2 and TRBJ1-5; maybe TRBD1 (5 bases). Per germline, CDR1 SGHAT and CDR2 FQNNGV. V gave up 5 bases and J gave up 2 bases, with 7 bases separating them. The CDR3 runs to 13 residues. The CDR3 region has the DNA TGTGCCAGCAGCCCGGGGGGCAATCAGCCCCAGCATTTT. Amino acid sequence: CASSPGGNQPQHF. The full variable domain, with the rest looked up from reference TRBV11-2 and TRBJ1-5, is EAGVAQSPRYKIIEKRQSVAFWCNPISGHATLYWYQQILGQGPKLLIQFQNNGVVDDSQLPKDRFSAERLKGVDSTLKIQPAKLEDSAVYLCASSPGGNQPQHFGDGTRLSIL.

In regard to this clone: The junction differs from germline at one of its ends, possibly a read error. The rearrangement uses TRBV13 and TRBJ1-3, with D perhaps TRBD1 (5 bases). The CDR3 is made up of 15 amino acids. CDR1 PRHDT and CDR2 FYEKMQ come from the germline V gene (reference sequence). The CDR3 nucleotides read TGTGCCAGCAGATTAGGGGCCTTCTCTGGAAACACCATATATTTT. It codes for CASRLGAFSGNTIYF.

The V and J genes are TRBV9 and TRBJ2-3; 7 positions agree with TRBD2. In germline, CDR1 is SGDLS, CDR2 YYNGEE. V gave up 4 bases and J gave up 3 bases; unmatched junction bases: 11. This CDR3 is built from 16 residues. The DNA of the CDR3 is TGTGCCAGCAGCCAACAAACCGGGACTATTACAGATACGCAGTATTTT. This translates into CASSQQTGTITDTQYF.

The chain carries TRBV7-2 and TRBJ1-3; D possibly corresponds to TRBD1 (5 bases). Germline CDR1 reads SGHTA; CDR2 reads FQGNSA. The V gene lost 5 bases and the J gene lost 1 base, with 15 bases spanning the gap. The CDR3 runs to 16 residues. The CDR3 coding sequence is TGTGCCAGCAGCCGGTTCGCAGGGAGGTCTGGAAACACCATATATTTT. Translated: CASSRFAGRSGNTIYF.

This chain links TRBV5-4 with TRBJ1-5, with a possible D match to TRBD1 (6 bases). V lost 2 bases, J lost 6 bases, and 15 bases lay in between. Germline values: CDR1 SGHNT, CDR2 YYREEE (reference sequence). The CDR3 runs to 15 residues. The CDR3 DNA is TGTGCCAGCAGCTTCGGCCCCGCGGACAGTCAGCCCCAGCATTTT. As protein: CASSFGPADSQPQHF. The complete variable domain, with remaining parts taken from reference TRBV5-4 and TRBJ1-5, reads ETGVTQSPTHLIKTRGQQVTLRCSSQSGHNTVSWYQQALGQGPQFIFQYYREEENGRGNFPPRFSGLQFPNYSSELNVNALELDDSALYLCASSFGPADSQPQHFGDGTRLSIL.

The chain couples TRBV19 to TRBJ2-3, with a possible D match to TRBD2 (6 bases). CDR3 length equals 15 residues. Germline V gene sequence: CDR1 LNHDA, CDR2 SQIVND (reference sequence). Between the trimmed V and J ends, which lost 3 bases and 2 bases, there was a span of 12 bases. CDR3 residues: CASSIQGGATDTQYF. CDR3 DNA: TGTGCCAGTAGTATTCAAGGCGGGGCCACAGATACGCAGTATTTT.

The rearrangement links TRBV6-6 to TRBJ2-2, with TRBD1 as a possible D gene (5 bases). Trimming took 4 bases from V and 3 from J, leaving 6 bases between them. Germline V gene data show CDR1 as MNHNY and CDR2 as SVGAGI (reference sequence). The CDR3 spans 13 residues. The CDR3 region is CASSLTDTGELFF. The CDR3 DNA follows: TGTGCCAGCAGTTTGACAGACACCGGGGAGCTGTTTTTT.

The chain recombines TRBV19 with TRBJ1-5; tentative D call: TRBD1 (6 bases). The germline gives CDR1 LNHDA, CDR2 SQIVND (reference sequence). Trimming pared 2 bases from V and 5 bases from J, leaving 16 bases between. The CDR3 is 16 amino acids. The CDR3 reads CASSIQIRGPDQPQHF. For the CDR3, the DNA is TGTGCCAGTAGTATACAAATCAGGGGTCCAGATCAGCCCCAGCATTTT.

This clone was recorded only once. V gene TRBV6-5 combines with J gene TRBJ2-1, with 10 bases fitting TRBD1. After removal of 5 bases from V and 8 bases from J, the junction contained 9 bases not matched to a gene. CDR1 is MNHEY and CDR2 is SVGAGI in the germline V gene. This CDR3 contains 15 residues. The CDR3 here is CASSIRDRGSDEQFF. CDR3 DNA: TGTGCCAGCAGTATACGGGACAGGGGATCCGATGAGCAGTTCTTC.

This clone was observed a few times. The genes are TRBV7-2 and TRBJ1-6, with 8 positions matching TRBD1. Germline lookup yields CDR1 SGHTA and CDR2 FQGNSA. V trimming: 0 bases; J trimming: 9 bases; junction bases outside the gene matches: 10. CDR3 length: 17 amino acids. The CDR3, as DNA: TGTGCCAGCAGCTTAGCGCTACCAGGGGGCTTTGGTTCACCCCTCCACTTT. This translates into CASSLALPGGFGSPLHF.